This TCR beta chain was recorded in a study of beta chain features in type 1 diabetes. About the research overall: Age, gender and cell yields were alike across patients and healthy donors. General study findings and limits: Sampled from patients, naive, central memory and Treg TCRB repertoires appeared more similar than those sampled from healthy donors. Moderately but significantly shorter TCRB CDR3s were found in Type 1 diabetes patients in all four CD4+ subsets.

In all sorted populations, purity surpassed 95%. This clone was picked up one time. Its antigen is not identified. The germline V gene encodes CDR1 MNHEY and CDR2 SVGAGI. The CDR3 covers 15 residues. The J segment lost 1 base and the V segment lost 6 bases, leaving 4 bases of the junction unmatched. Every bit of the isolated RNA underwent reverse transcription, so sequencing read expressed TCRB transcripts. Clones were read by immunoSEQ multiplex PCR, and TCRdb kept only the in-frame ones, dropping some. The repertoire holds about 700,000 clones, with about an eighth as singletons. This sequence originates from a man aged 18 to 29 with type 1 diabetes. The sequenced material came from naive CD4+ T cells from blood. The J gene is TRBJ2-2, the V gene TRBV6-5; 8 bases align to TRBD1. The CDR3 nucleotides read TGTGCCAGCAGCCGAGGGACAGGGAACACCGGGGAGCTGTTTTTT. This codes for CASSRGTGNTGELFF.